Each of the 19 T cell receptor beta chains below was sequenced from the same sample in a study of control samples from healthy donors and cancer patients (dated by TCRdb to 2020 to 2021). Libraries were made using the immunoSEQ multiplex PCR assay. Held by TCRdb, this immuneACCESS table contains in-frame sequences only and omits some clones. Under half of the omission traces to an unresolved V gene where checked; the cause of the rest is unknown. The sample profile shows 85,000 to 110,000 clones; roughly 91% of them were found once. The leading ten clones occupy over 15% of the sample. Input material: PBMCs. The source of these receptors is a man aged 55-75 years with lung cancer.

This chain links TRBV6-5 with TRBJ2-7; 9 nucleotides align to TRBD1. This CDR3 spans 14 amino acids. CDR1 and CDR2 from the germline V gene are MNHEY and SVGAGI. The V segment lost 6 bases and the J segment 5 bases; nucleotides outside the gene matches: 8. The CDR3 loop is CASSRGTGLDEQYV. The CDR3 region has the DNA TGTGCCAGCAGCAGAGGGACAGGGCTCGACGAGCAGTACGTC.

The rearrangement links TRBV6-5 to TRBJ1-2; a weak D match, TRBD1 (5 bases). CDR3 length: 13 residues. Germline V gene lookup returns CDR1 MNHEY and CDR2 SVGAGI. Trimming removed 6 bases from V and 4 bases from J, with 12 bases in between. The CDR3 DNA sequence: TGTGCCAGCAGACCCGATCAGGGCTATGGCTACACCTTC. It is translated as CASRPDQGYGYTF.

This clone was observed a few times. The V and J genes are TRBV3-1 (or the pseudogene TRBV3-2) and TRBJ2-7, with D hard to call. Trimming shortened V by 4 bases and J by 5 bases, and 9 bases separated the two germline ends. Germline CDR1 and CDR2: LGHDT and YNNKEL (reference sequence). The CDR3 is 12 residues long. CDR3 sequence (DNA): TGTGCCAGCAGCCCATCTTCGAACGAGCAGTACTTC. This gives the protein CASSPSSNEQYF.

The rearrangement links TRBV30 to TRBJ1-2; 9 bases line up with TRBD1. V was pared by 0 bases and J by 6 bases, with 5 bases of the junction left unmatched. The length of the CDR3 is 14 residues. The germline gives CDR1 GTSNPN, CDR2 SVGIG (reference sequence). This CDR3 reads CAWSVQGARNGYTF. The CDR3 region has the DNA TGTGCCTGGAGTGTACAGGGGGCGCGGAATGGCTACACCTTC.

For the CDR3, the DNA is TGCGCCAGCAGCTTGGGGACAGGGGCAAACATTCAGTACTTC. It is translated as CASSLGTGANIQYF. The chain recombines TRBV5-1 with TRBJ2-4, with 9 positions matching TRBD1. Germline CDR1 and CDR2: SGHRS and YFSETQ. The CDR3 is 14 amino acids. V trimming: 0 bases; J trimming: 6 bases; junction bases outside the gene matches: 1.

The chain joins TRBV5-8 to TRBJ1-2; D ambiguous. The CDR3 has 14 amino acids. V dropped 0 bases and J dropped 0 bases, with 6 bases sitting between them. Germline V CDR1 and CDR2: SGHTS, YDEGEE. The CDR3: CASSLARTNYGYTF. The CDR3, as DNA: TGTGCCAGCAGCTTGGCGAGAACTAACTATGGCTACACCTTC. The whole variable domain, remainder taken from reference TRBV5-8 and TRBJ1-2, is EAGVTQSPTHLIKTRGQQATLRCSPISGHTSVYWYQQALGLGLQFLLWYDEGEERNRGNFPPRFSGRQFPNYSSELNVNALELEDSALYLCASSLARTNYGYTFGSGTRLTVV.

Here the CDR3 reads CASSLGTGNTGELFF. For the CDR3, the DNA is TGCGCCAGCAGCTTGGGGACAGGGAACACCGGGGAGCTGTTTTTT. V gene TRBV5-1 combines with J gene TRBJ2-2; 7 nucleotides line up with TRBD1. This CDR3 region has 15 residues. Trimming removed 0 bases from V and 1 base from J; junction bases left unmatched: 0. CDR1 and CDR2 from the germline V gene are SGHRS and YFSETQ.

This clone was seen more than once but under ten times. The V gene is TRBV5-1, the J gene TRBJ1-4; no definite D call. Germline V gives CDR1 SGHRS, CDR2 YFSETQ. Trimming removed 4 bases at V and 5 bases at J, with 9 bases between. The CDR3 covers 13 residues. The CDR3: CASSRDWNEKLFF. CDR3 in DNA: TGCGCCAGCAGCAGAGACTGGAATGAAAAACTGTTTTTT.

The chain has TRBV5-5 and TRBJ1-2, with D unclear. Germline V gene data show CDR1 as SGHKS and CDR2 as YYEKEE (reference sequence). The germline V and J ends were trimmed by 0 bases and 5 bases, with 14 bases remaining between them. The CDR3 consists of 15 residues. The CDR3 reads CASSLESVARYGYTF. As DNA, the CDR3 is TGTGCCAGCAGCTTGGAATCGGTGGCGAGATATGGCTACACCTTC.

CDR3 amino acids: CASGLGDRGQGEKLFF. The CDR3 bases are TGTGCTAGTGGTTTGGGGGACAGGGGGCAAGGTGAAAAACTGTTTTTT. The chain has TRBV12-5 and TRBJ1-4, with 12 nucleotides matching TRBD1. The V gene's germline CDR1 is LGHNT and CDR2 FRNRAP. CDR3 length: 16 amino acids. The J segment lost 7 bases and the V segment lost 1 base, leaving 4 bases of the junction unmatched.

This chain connects TRBV18 to TRBJ2-1; TRBD1 matches at 7 bases. From germline, CDR1 is KGHSH and CDR2 LQKENI. The CDR3 runs 15 residues. Trimming removed 0 bases from V and 9 bases from J; junction bases left unmatched: 8. The CDR3 DNA follows: TGTGCCAGCTCACCACCAACAGGGGAGAAGGCTGAGCAGTTCTTC. Translating gives CASSPPTGEKAEQFF.

The chain links TRBV3-1 (or the pseudogene TRBV3-2) to TRBJ2-6; no clear D. This CDR3 region has 14 residues. Between the trimmed V and J ends, which lost 1 base and 2 bases, there was a span of 3 bases. Per germline, CDR1 LGHDT and CDR2 YNNKEL (reference sequence). CDR3 sequence: CASSQAAGANVLTF. In DNA, the CDR3 is TGTGCCAGCAGCCAAGCGGCTGGGGCCAACGTCCTGACTTTC.

This clone showed up just once. The V gene is TRBV6-6, the J gene TRBJ1-3; possibly TRBD1 for D (6 bases). The germline CDR1 and CDR2 sequences are MNHNY and SVGAGI (reference sequence). Between the trimmed V and J ends, which lost 5 bases and 0 bases, there was a span of 11 bases. This CDR3 comprises 15 residues. CDR3 nucleotides: TGTGCCAGCAGTGTCGACAGGAACTCTGGAAACACCATATATTTT. Protein: CASSVDRNSGNTIYF.

The rearrangement links TRBV7-2 to TRBJ2-5, with D possibly called TRBD1 or TRBD2 (6 bases each). This CDR3 has 14 amino acids. Trimming took 0 bases from V and 3 from J, leaving 8 bases between them. The germline gives CDR1 SGHTA, CDR2 FQGNSA. CDR3: CASSLAGGKETQYF. In DNA form, the CDR3 reads TGTGCCAGCAGCTTAGCGGGGGGCAAAGAGACCCAGTACTTC. Based on the CDR3 plus reference TRBV7-2 and TRBJ2-5, the full variable domain is GAGVSQSPSNKVTEKGKDVELRCDPISGHTALYWYRQSLGQGLEFLIYFQGNSAPDKSGLPSDRFSAERTGGSVSTLTIQRTQQEDSAVYLCASSLAGGKETQYFGPGTRLLVL.

The V gene is TRBV5-4, the J gene TRBJ2-1; D gene ambiguous. The CDR3 has 13 residues. V gave up 1 base and J gave up 8 bases, with 10 bases separating them. Germline CDR1 and CDR2: SGHNT and YYREEE (reference sequence). The CDR3 DNA is TGTGCCAGCAGCTTGCCGGACCAAGATGAGCAGTTCTTC. It codes for CASSLPDQDEQFF. Based on the CDR3 plus reference TRBV5-4 and TRBJ2-1, the full variable domain is ETGVTQSPTHLIKTRGQQVTLRCSSQSGHNTVSWYQQALGQGPQFIFQYYREEENGRGNFPPRFSGLQFPNYSSELNVNALELDDSALYLCASSLPDQDEQFFGPGTRLTVL.

The chain links TRBV10-3 to TRBJ1-5, with 9 bases identical to TRBD1. Germline V gene lookup returns CDR1 ENHRY and CDR2 SYGVKD. Trimming took 0 bases from V and 0 from J; bases not matched to a gene: 3. The CDR3 runs to 17 residues. This CDR3 reads CAISESGQGDSNQPQHF. CDR3 DNA sequence: TGTGCCATCAGTGAGTCGGGACAGGGCGATAGCAATCAGCCCCAGCATTTT.

This chain connects TRBV19 to TRBJ2-3; a weak D match, TRBD2 (5 bases). The CDR3 has 15 amino acids. V dropped 4 bases and J dropped 1 base, with 12 bases sitting between them. Germline V CDR1 and CDR2: LNHDA, SQIVND (reference sequence). The CDR3 nucleotides are TGTGCCAGTAGTAAACGGGGAGCCCGCACAGATACGCAGTATTTT. Translating gives CASSKRGARTDTQYF.

The chain recombines TRBV5-4 with TRBJ1-2; TRBD1 might be the D (6 bases). The CDR3 contains 15 residues. The V gene lost 0 bases and the J gene lost 7 bases, with 16 bases spanning the gap. Per the germline V gene, CDR1 is SGHNT and CDR2 is YYREEE (reference sequence). The CDR3 sequence: CASSLGGRGGSGYTF. The CDR3 coding sequence is TGTGCCAGCAGCTTGGGGGGAAGGGGGGGCTCTGGCTACACCTTC.

Points on this clone: The junction differs from germline at one of its ends, possibly a read error. Here the CDR3 reads CGSSSGLGTDTQYF. The CDR3 region has the DNA TGTGGCAGCAGCTCGGGATTGGGGACAGATACGCAGTATTTT. V and J are TRBV7-6 and TRBJ2-3, with D possibly matching TRBD2 (5 bases). CDR3 size: 14 residues. Germline V CDR1 and CDR2: SGHVS, FNYEAQ.